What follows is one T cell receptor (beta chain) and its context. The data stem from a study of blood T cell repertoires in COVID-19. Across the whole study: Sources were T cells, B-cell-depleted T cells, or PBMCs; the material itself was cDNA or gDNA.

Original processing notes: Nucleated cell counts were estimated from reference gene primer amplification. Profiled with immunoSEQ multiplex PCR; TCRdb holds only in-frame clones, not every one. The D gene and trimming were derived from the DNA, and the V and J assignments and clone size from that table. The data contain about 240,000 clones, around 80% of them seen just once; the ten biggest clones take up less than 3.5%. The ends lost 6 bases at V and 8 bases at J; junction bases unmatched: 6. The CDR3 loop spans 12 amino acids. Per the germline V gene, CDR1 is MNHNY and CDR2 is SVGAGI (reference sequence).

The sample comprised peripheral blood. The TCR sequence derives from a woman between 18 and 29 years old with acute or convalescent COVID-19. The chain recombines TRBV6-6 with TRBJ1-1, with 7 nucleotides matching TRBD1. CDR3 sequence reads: CASSQNRGEAFF. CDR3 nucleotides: TGTGCCAGCAGCCAAAACAGGGGAGAAGCTTTCTTT.